The subject of this entry is one TCR beta chain. Its antigen is still unknown. The data stem from a study of cytomegalovirus exposure and HLA in healthy donors. Looked up from germline, CDR1 is LNHDA and CDR2 is SQIVND (reference sequence). Trimming left V 7 bases short and J 1 base short, with 13 bases between. The CDR3 spans 14 residues. Study-level results: Presence/absence analyses assumed roughly uniform sequencing depth across donors. An analysis done earlier found most TCR beta V segments productive about 90% or about 30% of the time. Reports indicated that the classifier achieved high specificity and sensitivity in diagnosing cytomegalovirus status.

PCR amplification relied on 60 Vbeta primers (plus 13 Jbeta primers). Only in-frame clones appear in the TCRdb table, and some are missing; sequencing was by immunoSEQ multiplex PCR. The sample lists around 170,000 clones, around 82% seen once, with over 2% in the top ten. The sample consisted of PBMCs. The chain is built from TRBV19 and TRBJ1-1; D gene unclear. The receptor was isolated from a man in his 60s in good health and CMV-seronegative. CDR3 DNA sequence: TGTGCCAGTACCCCCTTACCGAGGAACACTGAAGCTTTCTTT. It yields the protein CASTPLPRNTEAFF.